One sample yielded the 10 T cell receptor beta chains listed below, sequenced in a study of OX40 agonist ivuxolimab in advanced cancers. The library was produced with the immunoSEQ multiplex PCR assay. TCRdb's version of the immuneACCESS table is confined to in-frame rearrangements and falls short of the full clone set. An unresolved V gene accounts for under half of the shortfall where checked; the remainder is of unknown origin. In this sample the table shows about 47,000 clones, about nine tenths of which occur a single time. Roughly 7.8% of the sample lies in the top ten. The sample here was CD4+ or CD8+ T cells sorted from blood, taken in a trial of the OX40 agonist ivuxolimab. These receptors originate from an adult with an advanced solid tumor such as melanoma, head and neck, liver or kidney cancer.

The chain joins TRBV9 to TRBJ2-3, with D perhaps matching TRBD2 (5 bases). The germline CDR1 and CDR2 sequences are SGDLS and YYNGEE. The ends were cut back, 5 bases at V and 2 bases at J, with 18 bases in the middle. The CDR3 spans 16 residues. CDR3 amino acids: CASSGSYRGNTDTQYF. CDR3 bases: TGTGCCAGCAGTGGCAGCTACCGAGGGAACACAGATACGCAGTATTTT.

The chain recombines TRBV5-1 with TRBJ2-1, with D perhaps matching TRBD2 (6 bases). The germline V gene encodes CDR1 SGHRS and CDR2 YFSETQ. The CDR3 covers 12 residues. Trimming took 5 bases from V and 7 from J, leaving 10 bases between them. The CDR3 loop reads CASSIGRNEQFF. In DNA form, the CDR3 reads TGCGCCAGCAGTATAGGGAGGAATGAGCAGTTCTTC.

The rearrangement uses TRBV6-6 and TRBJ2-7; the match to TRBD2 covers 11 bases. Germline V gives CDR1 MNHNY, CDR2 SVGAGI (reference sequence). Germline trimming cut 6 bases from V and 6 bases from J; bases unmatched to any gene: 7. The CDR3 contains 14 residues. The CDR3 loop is CASRTTSGIGEQYF. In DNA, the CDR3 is TGTGCCAGCAGGACGACTAGCGGGATCGGCGAGCAGTACTTC.

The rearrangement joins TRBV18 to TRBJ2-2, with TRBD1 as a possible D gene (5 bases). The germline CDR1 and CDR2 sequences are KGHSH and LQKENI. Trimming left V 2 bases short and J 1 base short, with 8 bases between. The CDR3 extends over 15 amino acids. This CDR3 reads CASSPVQENTGELFF. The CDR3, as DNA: TGTGCCAGCTCACCAGTACAGGAGAACACCGGGGAGCTGTTTTTT.

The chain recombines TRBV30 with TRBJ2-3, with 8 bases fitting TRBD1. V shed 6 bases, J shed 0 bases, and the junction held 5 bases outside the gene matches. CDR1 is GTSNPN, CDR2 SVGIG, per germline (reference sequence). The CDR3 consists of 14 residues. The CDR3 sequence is CACRTGLSTDTQYF. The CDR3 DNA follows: TGTGCCTGCCGGACAGGGTTAAGCACAGATACGCAGTATTTT.

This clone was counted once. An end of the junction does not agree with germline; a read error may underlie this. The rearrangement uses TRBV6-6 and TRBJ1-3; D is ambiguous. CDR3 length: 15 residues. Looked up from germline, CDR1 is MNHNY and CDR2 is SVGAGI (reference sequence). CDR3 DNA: TGTGCCAGCAGTTACTCGAGAGCGGTTTGGAAACACCATATATTT. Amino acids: CASSYSRAVWKHHIF.

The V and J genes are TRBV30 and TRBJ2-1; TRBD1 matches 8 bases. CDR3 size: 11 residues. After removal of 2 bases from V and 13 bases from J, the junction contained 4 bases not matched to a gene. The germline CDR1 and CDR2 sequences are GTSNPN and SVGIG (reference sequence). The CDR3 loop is CAWSPGQGQFF. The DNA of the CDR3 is TGTGCCTGGAGTCCTGGACAGGGCCAGTTCTTC.

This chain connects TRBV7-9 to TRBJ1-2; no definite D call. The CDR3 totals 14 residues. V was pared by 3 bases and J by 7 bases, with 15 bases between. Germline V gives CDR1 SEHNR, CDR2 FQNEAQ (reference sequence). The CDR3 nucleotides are TGTGCCAGCAGCTTTGAAAAGGGAATTGGTGGCTACACCTTC. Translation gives CASSFEKGIGGYTF.

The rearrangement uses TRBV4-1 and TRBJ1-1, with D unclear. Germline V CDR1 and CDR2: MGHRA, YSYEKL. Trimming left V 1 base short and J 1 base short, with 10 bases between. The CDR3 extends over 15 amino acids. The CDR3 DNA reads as TGCGCCAGCAGCCAAGGATCGGGGAGGAACACTGAAGCTTTCTTT. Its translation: CASSQGSGRNTEAFF.

CDR3 amino acids: CAISEPTWEKYEQYF. The CDR3 bases are TGTGCCATCAGCGAACCTACGTGGGAGAAGTACGAGCAGTACTTC. The chain joins TRBV10-3 to TRBJ2-7; D is perhaps TRBD2 (5 bases). In germline, CDR1 is ENHRY, CDR2 SYGVKD. The V and J ends lost 6 bases and 4 bases respectively, with 19 bases between them. The length of the CDR3 is 15 residues.